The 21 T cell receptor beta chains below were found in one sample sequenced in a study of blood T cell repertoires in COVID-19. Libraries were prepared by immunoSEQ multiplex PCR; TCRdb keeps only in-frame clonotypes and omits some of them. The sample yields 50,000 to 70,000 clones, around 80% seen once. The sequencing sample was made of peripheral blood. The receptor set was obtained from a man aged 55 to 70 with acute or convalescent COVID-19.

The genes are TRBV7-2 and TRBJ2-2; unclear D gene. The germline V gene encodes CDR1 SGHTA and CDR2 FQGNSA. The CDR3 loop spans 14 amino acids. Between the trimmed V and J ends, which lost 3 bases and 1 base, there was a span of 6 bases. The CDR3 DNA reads TGTGCCAGCAGCTTTCTAGGGAACACCGGGGAGCTGTTTTTT. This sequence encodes CASSFLGNTGELFF.

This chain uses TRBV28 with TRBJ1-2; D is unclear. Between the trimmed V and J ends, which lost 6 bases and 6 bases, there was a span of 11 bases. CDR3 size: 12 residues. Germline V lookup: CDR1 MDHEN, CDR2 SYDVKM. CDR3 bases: TGTGCCAGCAGCGCTAGCACCGATGGCTACACCTTC. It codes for CASSASTDGYTF.

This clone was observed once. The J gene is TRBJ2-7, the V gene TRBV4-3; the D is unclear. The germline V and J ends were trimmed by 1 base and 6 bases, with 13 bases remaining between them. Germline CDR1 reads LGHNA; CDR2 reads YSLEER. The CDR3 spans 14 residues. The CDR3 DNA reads TGCGCCAGCAGCCAAGGCCCCCGCGCCCTCGAGCAGTACTTC. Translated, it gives CASSQGPRALEQYF.

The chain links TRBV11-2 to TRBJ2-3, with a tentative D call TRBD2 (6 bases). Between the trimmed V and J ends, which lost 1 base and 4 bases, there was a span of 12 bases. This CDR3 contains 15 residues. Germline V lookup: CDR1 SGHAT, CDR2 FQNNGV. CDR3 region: CASSLVYGGSDTQYF. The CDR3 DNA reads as TGTGCCAGCAGCTTAGTTTACGGGGGATCAGATACGCAGTATTTT.

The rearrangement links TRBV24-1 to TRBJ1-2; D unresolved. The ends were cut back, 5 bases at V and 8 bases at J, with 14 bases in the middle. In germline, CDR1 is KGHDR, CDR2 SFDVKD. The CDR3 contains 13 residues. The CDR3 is CATSGPAGLGYTF. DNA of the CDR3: TGTGCCACCAGTGGACCAGCGGGTTTGGGCTACACCTTC.

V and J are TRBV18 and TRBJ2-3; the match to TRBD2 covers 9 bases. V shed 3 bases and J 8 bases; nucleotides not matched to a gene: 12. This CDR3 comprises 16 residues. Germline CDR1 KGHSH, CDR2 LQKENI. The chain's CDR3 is CASSPPASGTGGTQYF. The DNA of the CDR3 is TGTGCCAGCTCACCCCCGGCTAGCGGGACGGGTGGTACGCAGTATTTT.

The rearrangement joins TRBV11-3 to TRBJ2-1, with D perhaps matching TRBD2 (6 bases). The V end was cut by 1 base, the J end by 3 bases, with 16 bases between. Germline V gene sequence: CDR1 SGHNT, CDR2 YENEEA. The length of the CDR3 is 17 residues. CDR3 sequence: CASSLGRSGGDYNEQFF. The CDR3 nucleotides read TGTGCCAGCAGCTTAGGAAGATCCGGGGGTGACTACAATGAGCAGTTCTTC.

The CDR3 loop is CASSVQGFNTGELFF. CDR3 DNA sequence: TGTGCCAGCAGTGTACAGGGGTTCAACACCGGGGAGCTGTTTTTT. The rearrangement joins TRBV2 to TRBJ2-2, with 7 bases matching TRBD1. The V gene's germline CDR1 is SNHLY and CDR2 FYNNEI. The CDR3 totals 15 residues. The V gene end was trimmed by 4 bases and the J gene end by 2 bases; junction bases not matched to a gene: 4.

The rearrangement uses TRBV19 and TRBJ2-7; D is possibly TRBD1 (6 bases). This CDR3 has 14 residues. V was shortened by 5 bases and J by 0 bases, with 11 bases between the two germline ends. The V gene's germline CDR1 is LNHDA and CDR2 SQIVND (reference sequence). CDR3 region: CASSWAGASYEQYF. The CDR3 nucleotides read TGTGCCAGTAGTTGGGCAGGGGCCTCCTACGAGCAGTACTTC.

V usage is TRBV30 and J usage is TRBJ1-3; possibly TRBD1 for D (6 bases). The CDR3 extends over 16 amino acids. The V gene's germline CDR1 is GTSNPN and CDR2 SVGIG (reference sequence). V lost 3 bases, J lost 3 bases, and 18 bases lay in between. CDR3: CAWSGLTGGFGNTIYF. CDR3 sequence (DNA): TGTGCCTGGAGCGGTCTGACAGGAGGTTTTGGAAACACCATATATTTT.

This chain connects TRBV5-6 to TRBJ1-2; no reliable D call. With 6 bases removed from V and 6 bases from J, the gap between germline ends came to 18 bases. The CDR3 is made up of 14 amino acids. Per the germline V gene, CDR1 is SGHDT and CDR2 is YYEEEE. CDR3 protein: CASTVRVRFHGYTF. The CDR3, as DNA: TGTGCCAGCACCGTCCGGGTCCGGTTCCATGGCTACACCTTC.

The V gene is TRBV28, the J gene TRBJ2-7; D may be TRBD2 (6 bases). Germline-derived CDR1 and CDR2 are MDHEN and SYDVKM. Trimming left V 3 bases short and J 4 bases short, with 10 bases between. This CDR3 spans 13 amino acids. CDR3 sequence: CASSFGTRYEQYF. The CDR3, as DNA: TGTGCCAGCAGTTTCGGGACTCGATACGAGCAGTACTTC. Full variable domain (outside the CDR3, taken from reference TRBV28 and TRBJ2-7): DVKVTQSSRYLVKRTGEKVFLECVQDMDHENMFWYRQDPGLGLRLIYFSYDVKMKEKGDIPEGYSVSREKKERFSLILESASTNQTSMYLCASSFGTRYEQYFGPGTRLTVT.

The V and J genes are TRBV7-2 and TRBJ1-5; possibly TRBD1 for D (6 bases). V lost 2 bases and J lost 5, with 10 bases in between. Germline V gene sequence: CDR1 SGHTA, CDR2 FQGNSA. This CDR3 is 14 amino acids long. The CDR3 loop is CASSLQPGDQPQHF. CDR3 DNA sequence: TGTGCCAGCAGCTTACAGCCAGGGGATCAGCCCCAGCATTTT.

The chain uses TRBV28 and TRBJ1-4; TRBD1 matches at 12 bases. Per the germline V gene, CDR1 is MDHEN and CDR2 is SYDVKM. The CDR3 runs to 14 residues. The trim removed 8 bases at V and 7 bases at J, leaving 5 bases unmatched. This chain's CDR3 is CASWDRGQGEKLFF. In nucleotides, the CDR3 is TGTGCCAGCTGGGACAGGGGGCAGGGTGAAAAACTGTTTTTT.

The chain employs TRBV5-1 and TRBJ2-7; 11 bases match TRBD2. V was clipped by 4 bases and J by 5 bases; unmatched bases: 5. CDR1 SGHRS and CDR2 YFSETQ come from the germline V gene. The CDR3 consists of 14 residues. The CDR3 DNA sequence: TGCGCCAGCAGCCCGACTAGCGGGATCCACGAGCAGTACTTC. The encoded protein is CASSPTSGIHEQYF. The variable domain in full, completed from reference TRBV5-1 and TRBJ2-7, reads KAGVTQTPRYLIKTRGQQVTLSCSPISGHRSVSWYQQTPGQGLQFLFEYFSETQRNKGNFPGRFSGRQFSNSRSEMNVSTLELGDSALYLCASSPTSGIHEQYFGPGTRLTVT.

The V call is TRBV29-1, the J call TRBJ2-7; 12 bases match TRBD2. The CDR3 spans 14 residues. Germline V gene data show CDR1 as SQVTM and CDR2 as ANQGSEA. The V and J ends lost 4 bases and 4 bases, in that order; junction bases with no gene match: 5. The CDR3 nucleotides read TGCAGCGTTGTGGGGACTAGCGGGTGGTACGAGCAGTACTTC. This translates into CSVVGTSGWYEQYF.

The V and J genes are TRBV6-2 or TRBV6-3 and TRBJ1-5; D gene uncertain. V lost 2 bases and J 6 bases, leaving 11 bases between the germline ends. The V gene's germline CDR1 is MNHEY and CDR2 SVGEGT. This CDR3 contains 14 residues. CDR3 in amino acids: CASSYDKAVQPQHF. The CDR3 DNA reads TGTGCCAGCAGTTACGATAAGGCGGTTCAGCCCCAGCATTTT.

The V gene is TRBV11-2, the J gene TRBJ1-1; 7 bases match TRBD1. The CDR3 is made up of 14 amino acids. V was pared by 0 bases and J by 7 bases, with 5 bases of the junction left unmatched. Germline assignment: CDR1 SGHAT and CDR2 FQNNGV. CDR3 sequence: CASSLEWTGGEAFF. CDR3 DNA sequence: TGTGCCAGCAGCTTAGAGTGGACAGGTGGTGAAGCTTTCTTT.

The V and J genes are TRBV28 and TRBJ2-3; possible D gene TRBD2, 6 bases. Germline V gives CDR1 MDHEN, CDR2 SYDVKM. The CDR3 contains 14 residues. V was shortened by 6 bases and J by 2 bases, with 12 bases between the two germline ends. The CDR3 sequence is CASREAGATDTQYF. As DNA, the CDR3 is TGTGCCAGCAGGGAAGCGGGCGCCACAGATACGCAGTATTTT. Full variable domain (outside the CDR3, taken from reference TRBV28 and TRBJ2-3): DVKVTQSSRYLVKRTGEKVFLECVQDMDHENMFWYRQDPGLGLRLIYFSYDVKMKEKGDIPEGYSVSREKKERFSLILESASTNQTSMYLCASREAGATDTQYFGPGTRLTVL.

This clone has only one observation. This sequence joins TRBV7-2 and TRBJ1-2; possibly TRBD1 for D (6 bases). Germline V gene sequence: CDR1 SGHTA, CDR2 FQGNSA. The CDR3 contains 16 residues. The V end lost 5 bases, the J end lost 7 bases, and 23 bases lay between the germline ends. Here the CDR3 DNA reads TGTGCCAGCAGCCCTTCCGGGGGGCTTCTGGGGGGTGGCTACACCTTC. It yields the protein CASSPSGGLLGGGYTF.

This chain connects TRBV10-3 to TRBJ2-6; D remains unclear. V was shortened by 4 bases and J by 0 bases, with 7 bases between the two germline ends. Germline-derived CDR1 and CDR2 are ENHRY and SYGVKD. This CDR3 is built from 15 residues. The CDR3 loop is CAISVGASGANVLTF. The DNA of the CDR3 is TGTGCCATCAGTGTCGGAGCCTCTGGGGCCAACGTCCTGACTTTC.